This T cell receptor (beta chain) was found in a study of T cells in localized non-small cell lung cancer. This CDR3 has 16 amino acids. Germline V gene sequence: CDR1 SGHAT, CDR2 FQNNGV. V was clipped by 2 bases and J by 0 bases, with 13 bases between them. Profiled with immunoSEQ multiplex PCR; TCRdb holds only in-frame clones, not every one. The table includes tens of thousands of clones, 90% to 95% detected once. The receptor was derived from a man aged 35 to 70 with stage I lung adenocarcinoma. The chain uses TRBV11-2 and TRBJ2-5, with a possible D match to TRBD1 (6 bases). The starting material was peripheral blood, obtained before any cancer treatment. The chain's CDR3 is CASSLNEGVYQETQYF. The CDR3 DNA is TGTGCCAGCAGCTTAAACGAGGGGGTGTACCAAGAGACCCAGTACTTC.